The T cell receptor (beta chain) under discussion was sequenced for a study of blood T cells in healthy people across ages. General study findings and limits: With age, beta diversity per million T cells declined roughly linearly, significantly by around 43. The percentage of naive T cells correlated strongly with TCR beta diversity.

The CDR3 runs to 13 residues. Germline CDR1 and CDR2: SGHRS and YFSETQ. V lost 5 bases to trimming and J lost 8 bases, with 16 bases between them. Total RNA extraction produced at least 5.5 micrograms (per sample) for the study. Together with a sample-barcoded 5' primer, a J-beta primer mix was included in a second PCR lasting about 7 to 11 cycles. Every single cDNA molecule received a tag from a template-switch adaptor with 12 random nucleotides. From the 5' RACE reads, TCRdb called clonotypes with MiXCR, one entry per CDR3 protein. The sample records about 1.4 million distinct CDR3 sequences, roughly 59% being singletons. As regards this clonotype: Antigen specificity is unknown.

The gene calls are TRBV5-1 and TRBJ1-2, with D possibly matching TRBD1 (5 bases). The receptor's source is a man aged 18 to 30 in good health. The specimen sequenced was blood. The DNA of the CDR3 is TGCGCCAGCAGTCCGTCGGGGCGAAACGGCTACACCTTC. Translated: CASSPSGRNGYTF.